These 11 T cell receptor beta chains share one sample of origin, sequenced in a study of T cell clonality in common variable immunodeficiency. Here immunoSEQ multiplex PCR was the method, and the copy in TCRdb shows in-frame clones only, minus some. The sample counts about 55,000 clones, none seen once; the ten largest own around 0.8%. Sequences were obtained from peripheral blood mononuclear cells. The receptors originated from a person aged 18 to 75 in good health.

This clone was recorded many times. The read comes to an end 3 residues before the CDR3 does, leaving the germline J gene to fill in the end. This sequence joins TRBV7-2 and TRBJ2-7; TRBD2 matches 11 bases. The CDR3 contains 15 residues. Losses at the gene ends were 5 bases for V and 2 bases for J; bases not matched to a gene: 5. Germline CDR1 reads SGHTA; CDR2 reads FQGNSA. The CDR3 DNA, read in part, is TGTGCCAGCAGCCCACAGGGACTAGCGGCCTACGAG. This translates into CASSPQGLAAYE. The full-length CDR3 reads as CASSPQGLAAYEQYF.

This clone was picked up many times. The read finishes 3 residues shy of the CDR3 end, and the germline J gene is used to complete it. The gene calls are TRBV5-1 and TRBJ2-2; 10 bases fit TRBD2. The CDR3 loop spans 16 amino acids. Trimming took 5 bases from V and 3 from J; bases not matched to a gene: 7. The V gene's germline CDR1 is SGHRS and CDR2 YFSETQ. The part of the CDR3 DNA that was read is TGCGCCAGCAGTATGAGCGGGAGGGCCGACACCGGGGAG. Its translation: CASSMSGRADTGE. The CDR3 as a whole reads CASSMSGRADTGELFF.

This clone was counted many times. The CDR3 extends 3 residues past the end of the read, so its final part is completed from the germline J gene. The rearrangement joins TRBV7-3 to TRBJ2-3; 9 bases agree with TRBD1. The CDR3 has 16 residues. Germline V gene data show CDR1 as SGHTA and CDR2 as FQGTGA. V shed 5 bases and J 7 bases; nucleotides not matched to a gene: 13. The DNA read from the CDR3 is TGTGCCAGCAGCCTAAGAGTGGGACAGGGTAGAAATACG. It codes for CASSLRVGQGRNT. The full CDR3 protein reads CASSLRVGQGRNTQYF.

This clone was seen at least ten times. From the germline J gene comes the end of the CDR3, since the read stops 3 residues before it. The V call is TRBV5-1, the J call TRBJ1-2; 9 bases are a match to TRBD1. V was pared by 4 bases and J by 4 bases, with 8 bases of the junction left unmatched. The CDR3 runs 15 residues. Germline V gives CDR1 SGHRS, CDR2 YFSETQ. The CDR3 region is CASSITGGEIYGYTF. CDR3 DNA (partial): TGCGCCAGCAGCATAACAGGGGGCGAAATCTATGGC. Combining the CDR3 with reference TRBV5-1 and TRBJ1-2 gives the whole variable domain KAGVTQTPRYLIKTRGQQVTLSCSPISGHRSVSWYQQTPGQGLQFLFEYFSETQRNKGNFPGRFSGRQFSNSRSEMNVSTLELGDSALYLCASSITGGEIYGYTFGSGTRLTVV.

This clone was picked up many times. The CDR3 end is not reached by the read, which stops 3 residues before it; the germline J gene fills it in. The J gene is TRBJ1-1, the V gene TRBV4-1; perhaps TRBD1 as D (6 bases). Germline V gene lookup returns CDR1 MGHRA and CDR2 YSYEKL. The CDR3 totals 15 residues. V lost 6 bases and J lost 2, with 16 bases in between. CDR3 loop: CASRRQVAPNTEAFF. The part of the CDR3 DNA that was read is TGCGCCAGCAGACGACAGGTGGCCCCTAACACTGAA.

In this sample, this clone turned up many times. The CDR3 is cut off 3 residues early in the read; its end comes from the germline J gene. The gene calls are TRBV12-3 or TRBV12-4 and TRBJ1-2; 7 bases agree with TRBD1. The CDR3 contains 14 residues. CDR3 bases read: TGTGCCAGCAGTCGGACAGGTCTTGGTTCGGGC. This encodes CASSRTGLGSG. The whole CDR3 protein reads CASSRTGLGSGYTF.

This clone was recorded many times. CDR3 DNA (partial): TGTGCCAGCAGCTGGGCAGGTGTGAATGAG. This translates into CASSWAGVNE. The entire CDR3 is CASSWAGVNEQFF. The chain has TRBV7-2 and TRBJ2-1; D is unresolved. Sequencing ends 3 residues short of the CDR3 end; the germline J gene provides the rest. Germline CDR1 is SGHTA and CDR2 is FQGNSA. CDR3 length equals 13 residues. V was clipped by 4 bases and J by 7 bases, with 11 bases between them.

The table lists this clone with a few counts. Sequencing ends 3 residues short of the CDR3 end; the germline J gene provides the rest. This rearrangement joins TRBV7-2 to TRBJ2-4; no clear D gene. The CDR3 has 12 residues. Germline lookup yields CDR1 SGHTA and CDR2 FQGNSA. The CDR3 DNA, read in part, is TGTGCCAGCAGCTTAGGTAGAGCTGGT. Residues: CASSLGRAG. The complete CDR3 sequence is CASSLGRAGQYF.

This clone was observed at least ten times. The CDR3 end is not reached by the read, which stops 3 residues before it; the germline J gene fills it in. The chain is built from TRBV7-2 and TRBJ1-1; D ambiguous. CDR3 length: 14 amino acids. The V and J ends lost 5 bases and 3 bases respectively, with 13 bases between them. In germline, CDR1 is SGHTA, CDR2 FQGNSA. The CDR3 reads CASSTDPGDTEAFF. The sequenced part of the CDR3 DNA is TGTGCCAGCAGCACAGACCCTGGCGACACTGAA.

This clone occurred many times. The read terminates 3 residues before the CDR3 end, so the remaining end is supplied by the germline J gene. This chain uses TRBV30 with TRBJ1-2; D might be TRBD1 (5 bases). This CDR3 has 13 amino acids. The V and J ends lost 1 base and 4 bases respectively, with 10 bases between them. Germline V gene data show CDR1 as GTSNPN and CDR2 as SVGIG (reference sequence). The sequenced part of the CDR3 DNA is TGTGCCTGGAGTGCCGAGGGGCTCTATGGC. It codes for CAWSAEGLYG. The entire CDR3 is CAWSAEGLYGYTF.

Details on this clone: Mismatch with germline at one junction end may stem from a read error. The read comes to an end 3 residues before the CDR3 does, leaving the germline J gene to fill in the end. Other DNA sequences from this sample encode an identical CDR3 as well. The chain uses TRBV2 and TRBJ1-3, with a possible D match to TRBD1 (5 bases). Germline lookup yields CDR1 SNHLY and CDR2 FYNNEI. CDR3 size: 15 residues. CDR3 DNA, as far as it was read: TGTGCCAGCAGTGAATTTATGGGGCCTGGAAACACG. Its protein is CASSEFMGPGNT. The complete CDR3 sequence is CASSEFMGPGNTIYF.